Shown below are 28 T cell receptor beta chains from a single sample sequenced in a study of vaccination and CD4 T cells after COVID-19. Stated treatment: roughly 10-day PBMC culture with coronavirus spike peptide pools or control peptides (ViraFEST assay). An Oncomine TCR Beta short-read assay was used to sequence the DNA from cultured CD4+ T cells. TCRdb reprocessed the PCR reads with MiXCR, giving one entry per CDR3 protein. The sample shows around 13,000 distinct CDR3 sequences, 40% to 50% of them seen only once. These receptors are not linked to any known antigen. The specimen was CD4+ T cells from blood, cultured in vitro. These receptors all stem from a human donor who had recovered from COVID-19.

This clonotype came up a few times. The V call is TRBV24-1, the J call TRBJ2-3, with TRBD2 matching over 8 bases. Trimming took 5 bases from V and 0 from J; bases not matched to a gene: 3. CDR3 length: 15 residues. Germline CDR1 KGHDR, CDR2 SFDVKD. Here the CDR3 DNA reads TGTGCCACCAGTGTTACGGGGGGGAGCACAGATACGCAGTATTTT. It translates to CATSVTGGSTDTQYF.

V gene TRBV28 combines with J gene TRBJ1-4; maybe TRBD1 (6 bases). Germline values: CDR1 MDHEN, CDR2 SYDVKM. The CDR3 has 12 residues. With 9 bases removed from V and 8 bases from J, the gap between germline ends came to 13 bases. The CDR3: CASMGGQEKLFF. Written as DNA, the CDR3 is TGTGCCAGTATGGGGGGGCAGGAAAAACTGTTTTTT.

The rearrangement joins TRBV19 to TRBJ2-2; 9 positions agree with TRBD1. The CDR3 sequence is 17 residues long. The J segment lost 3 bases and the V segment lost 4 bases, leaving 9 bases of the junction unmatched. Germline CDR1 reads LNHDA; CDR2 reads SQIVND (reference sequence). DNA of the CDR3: TGTGCCAGTAGTACCGCGTCGGGACAGGGTTACACCGGGGAGCTGTTTTTT. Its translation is CASSTASGQGYTGELFF.

The CDR3 region has the DNA TGTGCCACCAGTGACTCTCGGACAGTGGCTGGCTACACCTTC. Translating it yields CATSDSRTVAGYTF. The J gene is TRBJ1-2, the V gene TRBV24-1, with a possible D match to TRBD1 (6 bases). This CDR3 has 14 amino acids. With 4 bases removed from V and 7 bases from J, the gap between germline ends came to 15 bases. Germline V gene lookup returns CDR1 KGHDR and CDR2 SFDVKD.

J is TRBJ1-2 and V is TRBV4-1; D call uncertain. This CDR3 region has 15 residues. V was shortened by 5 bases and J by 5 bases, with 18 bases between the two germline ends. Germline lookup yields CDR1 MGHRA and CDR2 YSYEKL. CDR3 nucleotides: TGCGCCAGCAGCGAGGCCCCCGCGGACTTATATGGCTACACCTTC. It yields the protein CASSEAPADLYGYTF.

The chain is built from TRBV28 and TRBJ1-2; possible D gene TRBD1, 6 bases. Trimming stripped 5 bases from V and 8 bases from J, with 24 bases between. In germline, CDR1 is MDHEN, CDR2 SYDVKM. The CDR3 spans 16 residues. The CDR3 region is CASSPLGTSAALGYTF. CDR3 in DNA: TGTGCCAGCAGTCCTCTAGGGACATCCGCTGCACTGGGCTACACCTTC.

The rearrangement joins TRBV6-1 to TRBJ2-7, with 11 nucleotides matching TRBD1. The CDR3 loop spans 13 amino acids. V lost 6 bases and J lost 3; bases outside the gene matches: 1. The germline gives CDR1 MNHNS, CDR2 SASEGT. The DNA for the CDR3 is TGTGCCAGCAGGGGGACAGGGGGCTACGAGCAGTACTTC. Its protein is CASRGTGGYEQYF.

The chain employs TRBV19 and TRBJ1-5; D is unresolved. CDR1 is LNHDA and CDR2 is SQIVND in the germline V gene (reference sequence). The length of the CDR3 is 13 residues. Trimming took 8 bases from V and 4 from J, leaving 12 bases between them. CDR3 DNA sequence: TGTGCCAGTGGGGTAGACCTTAATCAGCCCCAGCATTTT. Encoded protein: CASGVDLNQPQHF. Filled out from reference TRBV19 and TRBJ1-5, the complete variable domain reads DGGITQSPKYLFRKEGQNVTLSCEQNLNHDAMYWYRQDPGQGLRLIYYSQIVNDFQKGDIAEGYSVSREKKESFPLTVTSAQKNPTAFYLCASGVDLNQPQHFGDGTRLSIL.

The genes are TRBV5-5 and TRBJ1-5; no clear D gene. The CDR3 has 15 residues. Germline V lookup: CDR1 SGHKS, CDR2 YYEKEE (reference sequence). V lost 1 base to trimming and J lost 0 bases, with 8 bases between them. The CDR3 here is CASSLTANSNQPQHF. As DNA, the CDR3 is TGTGCCAGCAGCTTGACAGCGAATAGCAATCAGCCCCAGCATTTT. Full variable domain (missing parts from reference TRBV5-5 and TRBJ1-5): DAGVTQSPTHLIKTRGQQVTLRCSPISGHKSVSWYQQVLGQGPQFIFQYYEKEERGRGNFPDRFSARQFPNYSSELNVNALLLGDSALYLCASSLTANSNQPQHFGDGTRLSIL.

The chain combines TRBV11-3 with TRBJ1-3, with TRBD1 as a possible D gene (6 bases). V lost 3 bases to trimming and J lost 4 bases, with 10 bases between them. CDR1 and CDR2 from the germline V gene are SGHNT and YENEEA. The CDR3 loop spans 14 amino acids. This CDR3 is CASSFHREGNTIYF. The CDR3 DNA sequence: TGTGCCAGCAGCTTCCACAGGGAAGGAAACACCATATATTTT. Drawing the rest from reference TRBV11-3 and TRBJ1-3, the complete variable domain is EAGVVQSPRYKIIEKKQPVAFWCNPISGHNTLYWYLQNLGQGPELLIRYENEEAVDDSQLPKDRFSAERLKGVDSTLKIQPAELGDSAVYLCASSFHREGNTIYFGEGSWLTVV.

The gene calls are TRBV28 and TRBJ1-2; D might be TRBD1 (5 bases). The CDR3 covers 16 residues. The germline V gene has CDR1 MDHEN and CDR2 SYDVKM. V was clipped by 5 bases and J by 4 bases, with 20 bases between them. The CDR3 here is CASSGGTPGSFYGYTF. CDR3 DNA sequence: TGTGCCAGCAGTGGGGGGACTCCGGGGAGTTTCTATGGCTACACCTTC.

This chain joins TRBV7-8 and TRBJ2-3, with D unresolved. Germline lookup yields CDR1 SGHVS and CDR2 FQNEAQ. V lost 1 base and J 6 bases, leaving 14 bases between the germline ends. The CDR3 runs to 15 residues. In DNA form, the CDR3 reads TGTGCCAGCAGCTTAGGACTTCCCCCACAGGATACGCAGTATTTT. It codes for CASSLGLPPQDTQYF.

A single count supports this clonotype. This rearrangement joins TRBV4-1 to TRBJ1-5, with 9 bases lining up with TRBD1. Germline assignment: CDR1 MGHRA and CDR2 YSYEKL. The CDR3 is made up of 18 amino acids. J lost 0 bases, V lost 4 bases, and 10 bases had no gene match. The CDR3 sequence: CASSPNRGRGNSNQPQHF. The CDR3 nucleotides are TGCGCCAGCAGCCCTAACAGGGGGCGCGGGAATAGCAATCAGCCCCAGCATTTT.

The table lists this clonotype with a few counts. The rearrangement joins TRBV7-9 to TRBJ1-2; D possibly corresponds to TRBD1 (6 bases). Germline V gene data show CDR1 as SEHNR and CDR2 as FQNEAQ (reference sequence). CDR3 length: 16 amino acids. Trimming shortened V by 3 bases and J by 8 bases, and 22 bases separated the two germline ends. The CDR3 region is CASSFGAYRDGDGYTF. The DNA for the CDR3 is TGTGCCAGCAGCTTCGGGGCGTACAGGGATGGGGACGGCTACACCTTC.

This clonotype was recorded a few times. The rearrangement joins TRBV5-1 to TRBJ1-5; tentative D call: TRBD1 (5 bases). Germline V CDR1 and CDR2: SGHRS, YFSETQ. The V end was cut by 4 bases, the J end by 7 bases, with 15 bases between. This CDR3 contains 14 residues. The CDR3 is CASSPGGGRQPQHF. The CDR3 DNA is TGCGCCAGCAGCCCCGGCGGGGGGAGACAGCCCCAGCATTTT.

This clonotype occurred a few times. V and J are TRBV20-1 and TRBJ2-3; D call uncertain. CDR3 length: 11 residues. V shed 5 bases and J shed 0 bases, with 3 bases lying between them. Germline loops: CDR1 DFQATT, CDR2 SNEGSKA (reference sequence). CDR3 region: CSAPSTDTQYF. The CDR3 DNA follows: TGCAGTGCTCCTAGCACAGATACGCAGTATTTT.

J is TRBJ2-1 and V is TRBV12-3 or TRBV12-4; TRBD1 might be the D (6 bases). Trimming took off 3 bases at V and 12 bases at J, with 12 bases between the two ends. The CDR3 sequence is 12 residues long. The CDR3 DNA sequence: TGTGCCAGCAGTTTGTCGGGCAGGGGGCAGTTCTTC. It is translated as CASSLSGRGQFF.

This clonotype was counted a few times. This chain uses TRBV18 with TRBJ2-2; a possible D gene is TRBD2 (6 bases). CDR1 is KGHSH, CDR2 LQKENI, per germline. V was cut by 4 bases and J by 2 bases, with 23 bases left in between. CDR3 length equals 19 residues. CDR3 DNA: TGTGCCAGCTCACGGGAGGCTCCCCAACCCTACATAAACACCGGGGAGCTGTTTTTT. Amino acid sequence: CASSREAPQPYINTGELFF.

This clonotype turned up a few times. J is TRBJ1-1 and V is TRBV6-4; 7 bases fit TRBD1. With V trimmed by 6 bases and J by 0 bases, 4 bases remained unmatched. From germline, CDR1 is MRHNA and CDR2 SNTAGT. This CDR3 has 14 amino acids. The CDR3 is CASRQGQLNTEAFF. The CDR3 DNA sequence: TGTGCCAGCAGACAGGGACAGCTGAACACTGAAGCTTTCTTT.

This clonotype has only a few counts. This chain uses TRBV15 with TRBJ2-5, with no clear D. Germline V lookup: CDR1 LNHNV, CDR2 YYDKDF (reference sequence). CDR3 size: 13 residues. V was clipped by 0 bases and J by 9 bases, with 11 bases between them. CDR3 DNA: TGTGCCACCAGCAGAGATCCCCGAGCGCCCCAGTACTTC. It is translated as CATSRDPRAPQYF. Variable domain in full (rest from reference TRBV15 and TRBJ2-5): DAMVIQNPRYQVTQFGKPVTLSCSQTLNHNVMYWYQQKSSQAPKLLFHYYDKDFNNEADTPDNFQSRRPNTSFCFLDIRSPGLGDTAMYLCATSRDPRAPQYFGPGTRLLVL.

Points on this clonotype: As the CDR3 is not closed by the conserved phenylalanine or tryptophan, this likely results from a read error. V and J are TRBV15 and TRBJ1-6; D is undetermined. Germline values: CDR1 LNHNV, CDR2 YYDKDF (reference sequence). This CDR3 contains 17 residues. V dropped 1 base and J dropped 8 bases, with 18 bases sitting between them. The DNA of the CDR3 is TGTGCCACCAGCAGAGGACCCTTGGGGAGAGGCGATTCACCCCTCCACCTT. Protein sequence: CATSRGPLGRGDSPLHL.

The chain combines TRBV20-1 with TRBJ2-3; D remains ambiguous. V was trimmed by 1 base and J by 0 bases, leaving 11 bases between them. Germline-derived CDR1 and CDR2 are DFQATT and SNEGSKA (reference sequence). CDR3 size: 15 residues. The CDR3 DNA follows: TGCAGTGCTAGAGTGACCGAACGTAGCACAGATACGCAGTATTTT. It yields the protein CSARVTERSTDTQYF.

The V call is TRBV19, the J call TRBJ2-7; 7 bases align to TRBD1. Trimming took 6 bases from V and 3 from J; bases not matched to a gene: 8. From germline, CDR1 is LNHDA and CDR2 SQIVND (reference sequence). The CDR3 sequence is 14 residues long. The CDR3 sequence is CASRNGDSSYEQYF. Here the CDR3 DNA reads TGTGCCAGTAGAAACGGGGACAGCAGCTACGAGCAGTACTTC.

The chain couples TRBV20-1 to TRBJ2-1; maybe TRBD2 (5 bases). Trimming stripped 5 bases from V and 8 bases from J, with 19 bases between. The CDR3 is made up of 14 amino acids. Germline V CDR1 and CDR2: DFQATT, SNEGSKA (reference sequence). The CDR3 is CSAGSRRAGDEQFF. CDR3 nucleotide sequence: TGCAGTGCTGGAAGTCGGCGGGCGGGTGATGAGCAGTTCTTC.

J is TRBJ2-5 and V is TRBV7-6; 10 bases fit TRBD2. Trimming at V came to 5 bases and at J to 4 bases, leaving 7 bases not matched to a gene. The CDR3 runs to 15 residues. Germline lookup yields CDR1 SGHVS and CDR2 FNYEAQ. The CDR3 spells CASSINSGGGETQYF. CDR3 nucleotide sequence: TGTGCCAGCAGCATTAACAGCGGGGGGGGAGAGACCCAGTACTTC.

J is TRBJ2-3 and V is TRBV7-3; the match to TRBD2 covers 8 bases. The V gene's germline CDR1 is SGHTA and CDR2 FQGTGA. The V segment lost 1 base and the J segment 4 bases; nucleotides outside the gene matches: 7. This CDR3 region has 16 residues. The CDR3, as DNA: TGTGCCAGCAGCTTAAAGGGACTAGAGTATCCAGATACGCAGTATTTT. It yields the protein CASSLKGLEYPDTQYF.

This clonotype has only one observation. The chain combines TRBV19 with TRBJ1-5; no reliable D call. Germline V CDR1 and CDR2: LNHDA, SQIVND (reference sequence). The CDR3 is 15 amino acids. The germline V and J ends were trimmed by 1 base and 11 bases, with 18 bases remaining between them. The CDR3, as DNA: TGTGCCAGTAGTATAGGGGTCTTACTGGGAGGGACCCAGCATTTT. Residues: CASSIGVLLGGTQHF.

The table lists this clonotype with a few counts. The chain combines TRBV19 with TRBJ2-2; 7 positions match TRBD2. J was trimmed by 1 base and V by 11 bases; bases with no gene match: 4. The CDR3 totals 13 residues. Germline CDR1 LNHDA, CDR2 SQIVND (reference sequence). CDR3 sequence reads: CAGGDWNTGELFF. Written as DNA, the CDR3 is TGTGCCGGGGGGGACTGGAACACCGGGGAGCTGTTTTTT.